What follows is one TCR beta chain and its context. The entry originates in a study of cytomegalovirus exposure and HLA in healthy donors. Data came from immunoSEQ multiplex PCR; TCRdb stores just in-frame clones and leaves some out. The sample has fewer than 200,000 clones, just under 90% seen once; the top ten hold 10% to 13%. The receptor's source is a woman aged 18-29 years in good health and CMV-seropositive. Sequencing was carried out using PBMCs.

CDR3 residues: CASRPSGFSGNTIYF. The CDR3 nucleotides read TGTGCCAGCAGACCTTCAGGGTTCTCTGGAAACACCATATATTTT. This chain links TRBV5-6 with TRBJ1-3, with D maybe TRBD1 (5 bases). Trimming removed 5 bases from V and 0 bases from J, with 12 bases in between. The CDR3 contains 15 residues. Germline values: CDR1 SGHDT, CDR2 YYEEEE.